The 25 T cell receptor beta chains listed next were all sequenced from one sample in a study of siplizumab effects on memory and regulatory T cells. The repertoire was sequenced with immunoSEQ multiplex PCR; TCRdb's copy has only in-frame clones and lacks some. The table has roughly 80,000 clones, roughly 89% seen once; the top ten hold roughly 1.4%. Sequencing used Tregs sorted from blood. The receptors derive from a human donor in good health.

The chain couples TRBV7-2 to TRBJ1-1, with D possibly TRBD1 on 5 matching bases. The CDR3 sequence is 13 residues long. Deletions cut 2 bases from V and 3 bases from J, with 7 bases between. In germline, CDR1 is SGHTA, CDR2 FQGNSA. The CDR3 sequence: CASSLQGYTEAFF. CDR3 coding DNA: TGTGCCAGCAGCTTACAGGGCTACACTGAAGCTTTCTTT. The complete variable domain, with remaining parts taken from reference TRBV7-2 and TRBJ1-1, reads GAGVSQSPSNKVTEKGKDVELRCDPISGHTALYWYRQSLGQGLEFLIYFQGNSAPDKSGLPSDRFSAERTGGSVSTLTIQRTQQEDSAVYLCASSLQGYTEAFFGQGTRLTVV.

This rearrangement joins TRBV6-5 to TRBJ2-7; 10 bases are shared with TRBD1. CDR1 and CDR2 from the germline V gene are MNHEY and SVGAGI. Losses at the gene ends were 2 bases for V and 4 bases for J; bases not matched to a gene: 8. The CDR3 loop spans 16 amino acids. CDR3 coding DNA: TGTGCCAGCAGTTACGTCTTGGGACAGGGGATTTACGAGCAGTACTTC. Translated, it gives CASSYVLGQGIYEQYF.

The CDR3 is CASSWTTDRGPYGYTF. CDR3 bases: TGTGCCAGCAGCTGGACAACAGACAGGGGGCCCTATGGCTACACCTTC. The chain employs TRBV5-4 and TRBJ1-2, with 10 bases that match TRBD1. The CDR3 extends over 16 amino acids. The V segment lost 3 bases and the J segment 4 bases; nucleotides outside the gene matches: 9. Germline V gene lookup returns CDR1 SGHNT and CDR2 YYREEE (reference sequence).

The chain uses TRBV4-1 and TRBJ2-5; the D gene is possibly TRBD1 (6 bases). V lost 2 bases to trimming and J lost 1 base, with 11 bases between them. The V gene's germline CDR1 is MGHRA and CDR2 YSYEKL. The CDR3 spans 15 residues. The CDR3 DNA sequence: TGCGCCAGCAGCCAACCCGGACAGACCCAAGAGACCCAGTACTTC. As protein: CASSQPGQTQETQYF.

For the CDR3, the DNA is TGTGCCAGCAGCTTGGTAGGGTTTGGCAATCAGCCCCAGCATTTT. This gives the protein CASSLVGFGNQPQHF. The chain is built from TRBV5-5 and TRBJ1-5, with D uncertain. The V gene lost 0 bases and the J gene lost 2 bases, with 9 bases spanning the gap. Germline lookup yields CDR1 SGHKS and CDR2 YYEKEE (reference sequence). This CDR3 region has 15 residues.

The CDR3 protein is CASSRGQGLDEQFF. As DNA, the CDR3 is TGTGCCAGCAGCCGTGGACAGGGCCTCGATGAGCAGTTCTTC. The V and J genes are TRBV7-9 and TRBJ2-1, with 8 bases identical to TRBD1. Germline-derived CDR1 and CDR2 are SEHNR and FQNEAQ (reference sequence). Losses at the gene ends were 5 bases for V and 8 bases for J; bases not matched to a gene: 8. This CDR3 has 14 amino acids. The entire variable domain, with the rest obtained from reference TRBV7-9 and TRBJ2-1, is as follows: DTGVSQNPRHKITKRGQNVTFRCDPISEHNRLYWYRQTLGQGPEFLTYFQNEAQLEKSRLLSDRFSAERPKGSFSTLEIQRTEQGDSAMYLCASSRGQGLDEQFFGPGTRLTVL.

In its sample, this clone was seen a few times. This rearrangement joins TRBV14 to TRBJ2-2; weak D call: TRBD2 (6 bases). The CDR3 totals 15 residues. The germline CDR1 and CDR2 sequences are SGHDN and FVKESK. V gave up 6 bases and J gave up 5 bases, with 16 bases separating them. The chain's CDR3 is CASSLLARKTGELFF. The CDR3 nucleotides read TGTGCCAGCAGTCTCCTAGCGAGGAAGACCGGGGAGCTGTTTTTT.

This clone was recorded once. The chain combines TRBV28 with TRBJ1-5, with 7 bases lining up with TRBD1. Per the germline V gene, CDR1 is MDHEN and CDR2 is SYDVKM. Losses at the gene ends were 10 bases for V and 1 base for J; bases not matched to a gene: 10. CDR3 size: 15 residues. The CDR3 reads CATTRQGLSNQPQHF. The CDR3 bases are TGTGCCACTACCCGACAGGGCCTGAGCAATCAGCCCCAGCATTTT.

This chain connects TRBV27 to TRBJ2-2; tentatively, D is TRBD1 (6 bases). The CDR3 spans 15 residues. Germline V gene lookup returns CDR1 MNHEY and CDR2 SMNVEV (reference sequence). The germline V and J ends were trimmed by 3 bases and 7 bases, with 15 bases remaining between them. The CDR3 here is CASSFYDRPNGELFF. The CDR3 DNA sequence: TGTGCCAGCAGTTTCTACGACAGGCCCAACGGGGAGCTGTTTTTT.

The chain is built from TRBV30 and TRBJ1-3, with a possible D match to TRBD1 (5 bases). V was trimmed by 3 bases and J by 0 bases, leaving 12 bases between them. The CDR3 covers 15 residues. The germline CDR1 and CDR2 sequences are GTSNPN and SVGIG (reference sequence). Here the CDR3 DNA reads TGTGCCTGGAGCCGGGATGGGACCTCTGGAAACACCATATATTTT. It translates to CAWSRDGTSGNTIYF.

The chain employs TRBV15 and TRBJ2-1, with 11 bases fitting TRBD2. The V segment lost 2 bases and the J segment 6 bases; nucleotides outside the gene matches: 3. CDR3 length equals 15 residues. The germline V gene has CDR1 LNHNV and CDR2 YYDKDF (reference sequence). The CDR3 DNA reads TGTGCCACCAGCAGACTCCTAGCGGGGGGCAATGAGCAGTTCTTC. Encoded protein: CATSRLLAGGNEQFF.

The chain is built from TRBV5-1 and TRBJ2-7; D might be TRBD2 (5 bases). The CDR3 runs 14 residues. The V end lost 4 bases, the J end lost 2 bases, and 13 bases lay between the germline ends. CDR1 is SGHRS and CDR2 is YFSETQ in the germline V gene. The CDR3 reads CASSEGVGAYEQYF. The CDR3 nucleotides read TGCGCCAGCAGCGAGGGTGTTGGGGCCTACGAGCAGTACTTC.

The chain carries TRBV5-6 and TRBJ1-1; D is perhaps TRBD1 (6 bases). The V end was cut by 4 bases, the J end by 0 bases, with 7 bases between. The germline V gene encodes CDR1 SGHDT and CDR2 YYEEEE. The CDR3 runs 13 residues. The CDR3 DNA follows: TGTGCCAGCAGCCGACAGGTGAACACTGAAGCTTTCTTT. Encoded protein: CASSRQVNTEAFF.

A single count supports this clone. The chain couples TRBV19 to TRBJ2-4, with TRBD1 matching 9 bases. The CDR3 sequence is 15 residues long. The V gene's germline CDR1 is LNHDA and CDR2 SQIVND (reference sequence). After removal of 0 bases from V and 8 bases from J, the junction contained 5 bases not matched to a gene. The CDR3 DNA reads TGTGCCAGTAGTATAGATGGGACAGGGTGGGACATTCAGTACTTC. It yields the protein CASSIDGTGWDIQYF. The whole variable domain, filled in from reference TRBV19 and TRBJ2-4, reads DGGITQSPKYLFRKEGQNVTLSCEQNLNHDAMYWYRQDPGQGLRLIYYSQIVNDFQKGDIAEGYSVSREKKESFPLTVTSAQKNPTAFYLCASSIDGTGWDIQYFGAGTRLSVL.

The J gene is TRBJ2-1, the V gene TRBV9, with TRBD2 as a possible D gene (6 bases). This CDR3 has 15 amino acids. V gave up 0 bases and J gave up 7 bases, with 14 bases separating them. Germline lookup yields CDR1 SGDLS and CDR2 YYNGEE. The CDR3 sequence is CASSVGGGGTNEQFF. CDR3 DNA: TGTGCCAGCAGCGTAGGGGGAGGAGGTACGAATGAGCAGTTCTTC.

The chain recombines TRBV6-6 with TRBJ1-4; unclear D gene. V was clipped by 6 bases and J by 1 base, with 9 bases between them. Germline loops: CDR1 MNHNY, CDR2 SVGAGI (reference sequence). CDR3 length: 14 amino acids. CDR3 residues: CASSSGQTNEKLFF. The DNA for the CDR3 is TGTGCCAGCAGCTCCGGGCAAACTAATGAAAAACTGTTTTTT.

This chain's CDR3 is CASSPRQGGSGNTIYF. CDR3 DNA sequence: TGTGCCAGCAGCCCACGACAGGGCGGATCTGGAAACACCATATATTTT. The chain joins TRBV7-2 to TRBJ1-3; TRBD1 agrees at 7 bases. V trimming: 5 bases; J trimming: 1 base; junction bases outside the gene matches: 8. This CDR3 spans 16 amino acids. The germline CDR1 and CDR2 sequences are SGHTA and FQGNSA.

This clone occurred once. The chain employs TRBV5-1 and TRBJ1-2, with D unresolved. Per the germline V gene, CDR1 is SGHRS and CDR2 is YFSETQ. This CDR3 has 13 amino acids. V gave up 4 bases and J gave up 3 bases, with 10 bases separating them. The CDR3 coding sequence is TGCGCCAGCAGCCGAAGCGGGTACTATGGCTACACCTTC. The encoded protein is CASSRSGYYGYTF.

This chain uses TRBV7-3 with TRBJ2-5, with 12 nucleotides matching TRBD2. Losses at the gene ends were 5 bases for V and 9 bases for J; bases not matched to a gene: 10. CDR1 is SGHTA, CDR2 FQGTGA, per germline. The CDR3 has 15 amino acids. CDR3 sequence (DNA): TGTGCCAGCAGCGCATCAACCGGACTAGCGGGGCCCCAGTACTTC. This encodes CASSASTGLAGPQYF.

The V call is TRBV6-6, the J call TRBJ2-1; D not certain. The CDR3 spans 13 residues. Germline V CDR1 and CDR2: MNHNY, SVGAGI (reference sequence). Trimming stripped 2 bases from V and 8 bases from J, with 10 bases between. In DNA, the CDR3 is TGTGCCAGCAGTTACCCGGCCGGACATGAGCAGTTCTTC. Translated: CASSYPAGHEQFF.

This chain uses TRBV7-2 with TRBJ1-5; 8 bases map to TRBD1. CDR3 length: 14 residues. Trimming cost V 5 bases and J 7 bases; bases outside gene matches: 7. Germline lookup yields CDR1 SGHTA and CDR2 FQGNSA. The CDR3 reads CASSPGQGVQPQHF. CDR3 in DNA: TGTGCCAGCAGCCCCGGACAGGGCGTACAGCCCCAGCATTTT.

The chain carries TRBV19 and TRBJ2-7, with a possible D match to TRBD1 (5 bases). CDR1 is LNHDA and CDR2 is SQIVND in the germline V gene (reference sequence). The CDR3 contains 12 residues. Trimming removed 9 bases at V and 2 bases at J, with 11 bases between. The DNA of the CDR3 is TGTGCCAGCCGACAAGGGGCCTACGAGCAGTACTTC. Translation: CASRQGAYEQYF. The complete variable domain, with remaining parts taken from reference TRBV19 and TRBJ2-7, reads DGGITQSPKYLFRKEGQNVTLSCEQNLNHDAMYWYRQDPGQGLRLIYYSQIVNDFQKGDIAEGYSVSREKKESFPLTVTSAQKNPTAFYLCASRQGAYEQYFGPGTRLTVT.

The rearrangement joins TRBV29-1 to TRBJ1-2; D not certain. V was trimmed by 3 bases and J by 7 bases, leaving 12 bases between them. From germline, CDR1 is SQVTM and CDR2 ANQGSEA. CDR3 length equals 12 residues. CDR3 sequence: CSVDEGRGGYTF. The CDR3 DNA is TGCAGCGTTGACGAAGGCCGTGGTGGCTACACCTTC.

V gene TRBV28 combines with J gene TRBJ2-7, with 9 bases fitting TRBD2. CDR1 and CDR2 from the germline V gene are MDHEN and SYDVKM. With 2 bases clipped from V and 1 base from J, the junction kept 12 bases outside the gene matches. The CDR3 is 18 residues long. The CDR3: CASSLPLPASGVSYEQYF. In nucleotides, the CDR3 is TGTGCCAGCAGTTTACCCCTGCCCGCTAGCGGGGTTTCCTACGAGCAGTACTTC.

This sequence joins TRBV7-3 and TRBJ2-3; tentatively, D is TRBD2 (7 bases). The V gene lost 5 bases and the J gene lost 2 bases, with 23 bases spanning the gap. Looked up from germline, CDR1 is SGHTA and CDR2 is FQGTGA. The CDR3 sequence is 18 residues long. This CDR3 reads CASSPLLREGGLTDTQYF. CDR3 sequence (DNA): TGTGCCAGCAGCCCACTCCTTAGAGAGGGGGGGCTCACAGATACGCAGTATTTT. Full variable domain (outside the CDR3, taken from reference TRBV7-3 and TRBJ2-3): GAGVSQTPSNKVTEKGKYVELRCDPISGHTALYWYRQSLGQGPEFLIYFQGTGAADDSGLPNDRFFAVRPEGSVSTLKIQRTERGDSAVYLCASSPLLREGGLTDTQYFGPGTRLTVL.